Presented here are 18 T cell receptor beta chains from one specimen sequenced in a study of blood T cell repertoires in COVID-19. Profiled with immunoSEQ multiplex PCR; TCRdb holds only in-frame clones, not every one. Of about 200,000 clones listed, around nine tenths are singletons. The sequencing sample was made of PBMCs or T cells enriched from blood (not recorded which). The receptors originated from a woman in her thirties with acute COVID-19.

Of note for this clone: One end of the junction varies from germline; a read error may be responsible. The J gene is TRBJ2-1, the V gene TRBV27; 9 nucleotides match TRBD2. Germline-derived CDR1 and CDR2 are MNHEY and SMNVEV (reference sequence). The CDR3 extends over 19 amino acids. The CDR3 DNA reads as TGTGCCAGCAGTTTAGTGGGGCGGGGGGGCCTGAGCTCCCACAATGAGCAGTTCTTC. This translates into CASSLVGRGGLSSHNEQFF.

This clone has a single count. The V call is TRBV18, the J call TRBJ1-5; D perhaps matches TRBD1 (5 bases). Trimming took 5 bases from V and 3 from J, leaving 14 bases between them. CDR1 is KGHSH, CDR2 LQKENI, per germline. The CDR3 loop spans 15 amino acids. The CDR3 here is CASSEGGTLNQPQHF. CDR3 sequence (DNA): TGTGCCAGCTCAGAGGGAGGGACCCTCAATCAGCCCCAGCATTTT.

In its sample, this clone was seen a few times. The genes are TRBV29-1 and TRBJ1-2; the match to TRBD1 covers 7 bases. CDR3 length: 13 amino acids. CDR1 is SQVTM, CDR2 ANQGSEA, per germline. J lost 6 bases, V lost 5 bases, and 9 bases had no gene match. The CDR3 spells CSVTRGRGDGYTF. The CDR3 DNA reads as TGCAGCGTTACTAGGGGGCGCGGAGATGGCTACACCTTC.

This chain links TRBV3-1 (or the pseudogene TRBV3-2) with TRBJ2-2; D not certain. CDR1 and CDR2 (germline): LGHDT, YNNKEL (reference sequence). There are 13 residues in the CDR3. The V and J ends lost 3 bases and 5 bases respectively, with 7 bases between them. The CDR3 sequence is CASSHTRTGELFF. DNA of the CDR3: TGTGCCAGCAGCCATACCAGGACCGGGGAGCTGTTTTTT.

This clone came up a few times. The J gene is TRBJ1-1, the V gene TRBV7-2; 10 nucleotides align to TRBD1. There are 15 residues in the CDR3. Trimming took 3 bases from V and 4 from J; bases not matched to a gene: 5. The germline CDR1 and CDR2 sequences are SGHTA and FQGNSA. CDR3 protein: CASSFSGTGVTEAFF. The CDR3 DNA sequence: TGTGCCAGCAGCTTTTCCGGGACAGGGGTCACTGAAGCTTTCTTT.

The chain joins TRBV19 to TRBJ2-7, with D maybe TRBD1 (6 bases). Germline V gene lookup returns CDR1 LNHDA and CDR2 SQIVND (reference sequence). The CDR3 sequence is 15 residues long. The germline V and J ends were trimmed by 7 bases and 6 bases, with 22 bases remaining between them. The DNA for the CDR3 is TGTGCCAGTACCCCCCAGGGGCGATTAGAAGGCGAGCAGTACTTC. Translated: CASTPQGRLEGEQYF. The whole variable domain, remainder taken from reference TRBV19 and TRBJ2-7, is DGGITQSPKYLFRKEGQNVTLSCEQNLNHDAMYWYRQDPGQGLRLIYYSQIVNDFQKGDIAEGYSVSREKKESFPLTVTSAQKNPTAFYLCASTPQGRLEGEQYFGPGTRLTVT.

This clone was recorded once. The V call is TRBV11-2, the J call TRBJ1-2; tentative D call: TRBD1 (5 bases). With 8 bases removed from V and 2 bases from J, the gap between germline ends came to 15 bases. Germline V lookup: CDR1 SGHAT, CDR2 FQNNGV. The length of the CDR3 is 14 residues. The chain's CDR3 is CASRWGGSNYGYTF. The CDR3, as DNA: TGTGCCAGCCGATGGGGGGGGTCAAACTATGGCTACACCTTC.

For this clone: Other DNA sequences from this sample encode an identical CDR3 as well. J is TRBJ1-5 and V is TRBV6-5, with D uncertain. This CDR3 is built from 13 residues. Looked up from germline, CDR1 is MNHEY and CDR2 is SVGAGI. Trimming shortened V by 2 bases and J by 2 bases, and 4 bases separated the two germline ends. CDR3 region: CASSYGGNQPQHF. As DNA, the CDR3 is TGTGCCAGCAGTTACGGAGGCAATCAGCCCCAGCATTTT.

In DNA form, the CDR3 reads TGTGCCAGCTCCGGTAGCGGGGGGGGCGAGCAGTACTTC. This codes for CASSGSGGGEQYF. The V call is TRBV7-9, the J call TRBJ2-7; TRBD2 matches at 11 bases. The CDR3 contains 13 residues. Trimming took 8 bases from V and 6 from J; bases not matched to a gene: 6. CDR1 and CDR2 (germline): SEHNR, FQNEAQ (reference sequence). Combining the CDR3 with reference TRBV7-9 and TRBJ2-7 gives the whole variable domain DTGVSQNPRHKITKRGQNVTFRCDPISEHNRLYWYRQTLGQGPEFLTYFQNEAQLEKSRLLSDRFSAERPKGSFSTLEIQRTEQGDSAMYLCASSGSGGGEQYFGPGTRLTVT.

V is TRBV5-1 and J is TRBJ2-2; possibly TRBD1 for D (6 bases). Looked up from germline, CDR1 is SGHRS and CDR2 is YFSETQ. The V gene lost 4 bases and the J gene lost 6 bases, with 19 bases spanning the gap. The CDR3 spans 16 residues. The DNA of the CDR3 is TGCGCCAGCAGCGTGGGGGCAGACCGAACATCCGGGGAGCTGTTTTTT. Protein: CASSVGADRTSGELFF.

The gene calls are TRBV10-3 and TRBJ2-7; 7 bases agree with TRBD1. Losses at the gene ends were 9 bases for V and 0 bases for J; bases not matched to a gene: 5. The CDR3 runs 13 residues. Germline loops: CDR1 ENHRY, CDR2 SYGVKD. CDR3 DNA sequence: TGTGCCATAACGGACAGGAGCTCCTACGAGCAGTACTTC. Protein sequence: CAITDRSSYEQYF.

The CDR3 coding sequence is TGTGCCAGCAGCTCCCCCTCAGGGGCTGGCTACACCTTC. This translates into CASSSPSGAGYTF. This chain joins TRBV7-2 and TRBJ1-2; D is possibly TRBD1 (6 bases). The CDR3 extends over 13 amino acids. Trimming stripped 4 bases from V and 7 bases from J, with 13 bases between. Germline V CDR1 and CDR2: SGHTA, FQGNSA.

The rearrangement joins TRBV5-1 to TRBJ1-4, with D possibly TRBD1 on 5 matching bases. There are 15 residues in the CDR3. In germline, CDR1 is SGHRS, CDR2 YFSETQ. V gave up 0 bases and J gave up 1 base, with 7 bases separating them. CDR3 bases: TGCGCCAGCAGCTTGGCCCAGGGAACTAATGAAAAACTGTTTTTT. It specifies CASSLAQGTNEKLFF. The complete variable domain, with remaining parts taken from reference TRBV5-1 and TRBJ1-4, reads KAGVTQTPRYLIKTRGQQVTLSCSPISGHRSVSWYQQTPGQGLQFLFEYFSETQRNKGNFPGRFSGRQFSNSRSEMNVSTLELGDSALYLCASSLAQGTNEKLFFGSGTQLSVL.

This clone was recorded only once. The J gene is TRBJ2-5, the V gene TRBV3-1 (or the pseudogene TRBV3-2); D possibly corresponds to TRBD2 (7 bases). The germline gives CDR1 LGHDT, CDR2 YNNKEL (reference sequence). Trimming shortened V by 4 bases and J by 0 bases, and 15 bases separated the two germline ends. This CDR3 comprises 16 residues. CDR3 protein: CASSPGEGGNQETQYF. The CDR3 DNA is TGTGCCAGCAGCCCGGGGGAGGGGGGGAACCAAGAGACCCAGTACTTC.

The CDR3: CASSLTGTNYGYTF. The CDR3 nucleotides are TGTGCCAGCAGCTTGACAGGGACCAACTATGGCTACACCTTC. The V call is TRBV11-2, the J call TRBJ1-2; the match to TRBD1 covers 7 bases. This CDR3 is built from 14 residues. CDR1 and CDR2 from the germline V gene are SGHAT and FQNNGV. J gave up 2 bases and V 3 bases, and 3 bases lay outside the gene matches.

The rearrangement links TRBV12-5 to TRBJ1-5; TRBD1 matches at 9 bases. Germline loops: CDR1 LGHNT, CDR2 FRNRAP. With V trimmed by 5 bases and J by 16 bases, 9 bases remained unmatched. This CDR3 region has 12 residues. In DNA form, the CDR3 reads TGTGCTAGTGGTGGCCGGGACAGGGTGTCCCATTTT. Its translation: CASGGRDRVSHF.

The rearrangement links TRBV7-6 to TRBJ1-1; 10 positions agree with TRBD1. The CDR3 covers 17 residues. Unmatched junction bases numbered 11, after V lost 5 bases and J lost 2 bases. Per the germline V gene, CDR1 is SGHVS and CDR2 is FNYEAQ. CDR3 in DNA: TGTGCCAGCAGCCAAAATTGGAGACAGGGGGCAAACACTGAAGCTTTCTTT. Its translation is CASSQNWRQGANTEAFF.

V and J are TRBV11-3 and TRBJ2-1; D gene unclear. Trimming cost V 1 base and J 5 bases, with 6 bases left between them. This CDR3 comprises 13 residues. The germline V gene encodes CDR1 SGHNT and CDR2 YENEEA. The chain's CDR3 is CASSLAVDNEQFF. In DNA form, the CDR3 reads TGTGCCAGCAGCTTAGCAGTGGACAATGAGCAGTTCTTC.